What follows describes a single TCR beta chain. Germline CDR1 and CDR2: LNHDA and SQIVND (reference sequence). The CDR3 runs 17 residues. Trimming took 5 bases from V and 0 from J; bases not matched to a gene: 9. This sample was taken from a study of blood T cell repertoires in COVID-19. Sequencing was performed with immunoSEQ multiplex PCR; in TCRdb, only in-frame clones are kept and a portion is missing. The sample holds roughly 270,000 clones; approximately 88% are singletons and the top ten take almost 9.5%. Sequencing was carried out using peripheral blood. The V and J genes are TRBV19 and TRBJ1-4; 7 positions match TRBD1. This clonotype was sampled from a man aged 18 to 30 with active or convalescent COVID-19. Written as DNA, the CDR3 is TGTGCCAGTAGTCAGACGGGACAGCTTGCAACTAATGAAAAACTGTTTTTT. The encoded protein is CASSQTGQLATNEKLFF.